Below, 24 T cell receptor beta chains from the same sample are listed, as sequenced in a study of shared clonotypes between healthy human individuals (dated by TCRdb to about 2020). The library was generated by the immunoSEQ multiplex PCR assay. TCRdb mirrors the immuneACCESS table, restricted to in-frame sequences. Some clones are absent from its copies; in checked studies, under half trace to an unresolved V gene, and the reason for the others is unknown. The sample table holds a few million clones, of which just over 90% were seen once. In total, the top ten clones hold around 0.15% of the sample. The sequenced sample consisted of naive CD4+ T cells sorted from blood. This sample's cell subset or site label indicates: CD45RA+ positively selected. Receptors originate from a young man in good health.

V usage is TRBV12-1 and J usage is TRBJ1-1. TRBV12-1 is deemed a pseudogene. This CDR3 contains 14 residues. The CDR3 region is CASSFLGGNTEAFF. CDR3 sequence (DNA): TGTGCCAGCAGCTTCTTGGGGGGGAACACTGAAGCTTTCTTT.

The CDR3 sequence: CASEFFGPFGRGPTEAFF. In DNA, the CDR3 is TGTGCCAGCGAGTTCTTTGGCCCCTTTGGGAGGGGGCCCACTGAAGCTTTCTTT. The rearrangement links TRBV28 to TRBJ1-1; 7 nucleotides match TRBD1. The CDR3 has 18 amino acids. Per the germline V gene, CDR1 is MDHEN and CDR2 is SYDVKM. V trimming: 8 bases; J trimming: 4 bases; junction bases outside the gene matches: 22.

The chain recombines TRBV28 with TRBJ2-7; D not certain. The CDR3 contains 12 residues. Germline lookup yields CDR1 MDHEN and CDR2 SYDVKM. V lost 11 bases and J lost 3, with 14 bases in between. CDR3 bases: TGTGCCTCCTCCGGTGATCGCTACGAGCAGTACTTC. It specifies CASSGDRYEQYF.

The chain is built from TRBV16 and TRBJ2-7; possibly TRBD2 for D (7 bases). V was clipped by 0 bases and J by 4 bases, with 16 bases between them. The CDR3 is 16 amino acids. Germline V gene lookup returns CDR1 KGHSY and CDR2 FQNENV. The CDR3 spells CASSQSTPGGLYEQYF. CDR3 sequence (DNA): TGTGCCAGCAGCCAATCAACCCCGGGGGGCCTTTACGAGCAGTACTTC.

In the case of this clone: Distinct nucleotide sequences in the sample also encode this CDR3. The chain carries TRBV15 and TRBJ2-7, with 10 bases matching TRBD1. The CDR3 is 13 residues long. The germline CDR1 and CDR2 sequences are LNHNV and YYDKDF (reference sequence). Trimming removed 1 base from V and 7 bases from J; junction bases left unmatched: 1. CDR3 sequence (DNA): TGTGCCACCAGCAGAGCGGACAGGGGGGAGCAGTACTTC. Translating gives CATSRADRGEQYF.

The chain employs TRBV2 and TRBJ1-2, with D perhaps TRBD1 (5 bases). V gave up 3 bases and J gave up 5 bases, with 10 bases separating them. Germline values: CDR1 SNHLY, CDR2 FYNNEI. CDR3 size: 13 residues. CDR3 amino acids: CASSENRIYGYTF. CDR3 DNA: TGTGCCAGCAGTGAGAACAGGATTTATGGCTACACCTTC.

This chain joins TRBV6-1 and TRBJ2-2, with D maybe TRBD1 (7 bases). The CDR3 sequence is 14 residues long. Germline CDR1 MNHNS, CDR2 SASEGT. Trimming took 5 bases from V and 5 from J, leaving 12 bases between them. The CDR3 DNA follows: TGTGCCAGCAGTACACAGGGGAGGACCGGGGAGCTGTTTTTT. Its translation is CASSTQGRTGELFF.

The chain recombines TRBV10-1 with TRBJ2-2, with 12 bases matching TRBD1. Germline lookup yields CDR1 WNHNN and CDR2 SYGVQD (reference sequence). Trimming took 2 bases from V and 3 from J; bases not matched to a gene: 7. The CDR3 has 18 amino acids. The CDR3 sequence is CASSEMGQGASYTGELFF. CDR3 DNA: TGCGCCAGCAGTGAGATGGGACAGGGGGCCTCTTACACCGGGGAGCTGTTTTTT.

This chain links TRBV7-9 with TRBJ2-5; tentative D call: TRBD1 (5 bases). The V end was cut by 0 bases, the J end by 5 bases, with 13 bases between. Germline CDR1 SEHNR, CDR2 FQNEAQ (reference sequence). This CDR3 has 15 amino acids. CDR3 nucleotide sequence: TGTGCCAGCAGCTTAGCGCTGACAGCAAAGGAGACCCAGTACTTC. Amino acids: CASSLALTAKETQYF.

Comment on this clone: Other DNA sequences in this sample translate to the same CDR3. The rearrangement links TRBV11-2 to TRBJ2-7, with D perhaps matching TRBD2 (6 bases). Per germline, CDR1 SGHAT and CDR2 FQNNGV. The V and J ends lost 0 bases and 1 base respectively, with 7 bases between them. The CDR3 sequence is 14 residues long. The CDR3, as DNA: TGTGCCAGCAGCTTAGATGGAGGGTCCTACGAGCAGTACTTC. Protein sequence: CASSLDGGSYEQYF.

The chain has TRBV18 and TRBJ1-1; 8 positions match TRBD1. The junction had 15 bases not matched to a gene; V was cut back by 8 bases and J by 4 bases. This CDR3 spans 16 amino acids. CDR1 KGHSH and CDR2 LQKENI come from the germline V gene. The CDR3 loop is CASQSTQGAGTTEAFF. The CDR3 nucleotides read TGTGCCAGCCAATCAACGCAGGGGGCTGGCACCACTGAAGCTTTCTTT.

CDR3 nucleotide sequence: TGTGCCACCATGGGGGGAAAGGAAAACATTCAGTACTTC. Protein sequence: CATMGGKENIQYF. The rearrangement joins TRBV2 to TRBJ2-4, with a possible D match to TRBD2 (6 bases). Germline loops: CDR1 SNHLY, CDR2 FYNNEI. The CDR3 extends over 13 amino acids. Trimming shortened V by 10 bases and J by 5 bases, and 15 bases separated the two germline ends.

CDR3: CASSPPFRTSGSLKSYNEQFF. In DNA form, the CDR3 reads TGCGCCAGCAGCCCTCCGTTCAGGACTAGCGGGAGTCTTAAAAGCTACAATGAGCAGTTCTTC. V usage is TRBV4-1 and J usage is TRBJ2-1; TRBD2 matches at 13 bases. J lost 3 bases, V lost 4 bases, and 18 bases had no gene match. The CDR3 has 21 amino acids. CDR1 MGHRA and CDR2 YSYEKL come from the germline V gene.

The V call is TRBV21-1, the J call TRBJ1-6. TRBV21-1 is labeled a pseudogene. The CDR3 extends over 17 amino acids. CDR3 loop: CASSPGGDSSYNSPLHF. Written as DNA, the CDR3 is TGTGCCAGCAGCCCAGGCGGGGATAGCTCCTATAATTCACCCCTCCACTTT.

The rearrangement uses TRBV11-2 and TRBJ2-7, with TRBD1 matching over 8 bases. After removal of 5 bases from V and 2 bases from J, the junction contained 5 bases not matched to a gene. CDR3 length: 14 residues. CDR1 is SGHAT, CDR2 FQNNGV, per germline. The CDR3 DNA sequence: TGTGCCAGCAGCCCCCCACAGGGGGCCTACGAGCAGTACTTC. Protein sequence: CASSPPQGAYEQYF.

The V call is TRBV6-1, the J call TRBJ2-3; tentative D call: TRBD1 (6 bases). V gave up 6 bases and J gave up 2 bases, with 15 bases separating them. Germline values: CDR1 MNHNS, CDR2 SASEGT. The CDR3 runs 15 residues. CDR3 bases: TGTGCCAGCAGGGGGGCCCCTTTATCCACAGATACGCAGTATTTT. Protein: CASRGAPLSTDTQYF.

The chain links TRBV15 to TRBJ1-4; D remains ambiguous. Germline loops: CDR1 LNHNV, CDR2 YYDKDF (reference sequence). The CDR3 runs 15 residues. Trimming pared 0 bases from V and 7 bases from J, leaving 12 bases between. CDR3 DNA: TGTGCCACCAGCAGAGAGCCCCAGACAAGTGAAAAACTGTTTTTT. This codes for CATSREPQTSEKLFF.

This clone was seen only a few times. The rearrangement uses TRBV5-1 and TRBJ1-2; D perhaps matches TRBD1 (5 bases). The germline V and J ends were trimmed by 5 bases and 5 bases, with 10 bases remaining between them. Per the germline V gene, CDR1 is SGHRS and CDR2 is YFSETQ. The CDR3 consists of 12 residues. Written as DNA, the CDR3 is TGCGCCAGCAGGCGAGAGGGGTATGGCTACACCTTC. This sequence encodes CASRREGYGYTF.

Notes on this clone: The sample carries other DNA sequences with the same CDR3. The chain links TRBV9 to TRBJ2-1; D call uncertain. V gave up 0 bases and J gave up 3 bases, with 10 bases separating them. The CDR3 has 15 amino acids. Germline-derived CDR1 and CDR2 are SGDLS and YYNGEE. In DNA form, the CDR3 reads TGTGCCAGCAGCGTAGGAGGACGTAGCTACAATGAGCAGTTCTTC. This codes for CASSVGGRSYNEQFF.

CDR3 in DNA: TGTGCCAGCAGCTTAGTGGGTGGCGGACGGAGCTCCTATAATTCACCCCTCCACTTT. Protein sequence: CASSLVGGGRSSYNSPLHF. The genes are TRBV7-6 and TRBJ1-6; no reliable D call. This CDR3 region has 19 residues. Between the trimmed V and J ends, which lost 1 base and 0 bases, there was a span of 16 bases. Looked up from germline, CDR1 is SGHVS and CDR2 is FNYEAQ. The full variable domain, in which reference TRBV7-6 and TRBJ1-6 provide the parts outside the CDR3, is GAGVSQSPRYKVTKRGQDVALRCDPISGHVSLYWYRQALGQGPEFLTYFNYEAQQDKSGLPNDRFSAERPEGSISTLTIQRTEQRDSAMYRCASSLVGGGRSSYNSPLHFGNGTRLTVT.

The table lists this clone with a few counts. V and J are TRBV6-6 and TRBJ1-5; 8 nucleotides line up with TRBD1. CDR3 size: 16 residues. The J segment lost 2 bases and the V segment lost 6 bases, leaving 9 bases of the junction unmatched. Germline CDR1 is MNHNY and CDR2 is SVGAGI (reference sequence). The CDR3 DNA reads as TGTGCCAGCAGGCTCGAACAGGGGGAAGGCAATCAGCCCCAGCATTTT. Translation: CASRLEQGEGNQPQHF.

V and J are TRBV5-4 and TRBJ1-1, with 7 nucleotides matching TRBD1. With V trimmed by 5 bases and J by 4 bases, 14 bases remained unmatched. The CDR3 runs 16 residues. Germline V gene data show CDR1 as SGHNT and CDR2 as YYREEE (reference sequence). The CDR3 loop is CASRPPGQTPTTEAFF. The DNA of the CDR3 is TGTGCCAGCAGACCTCCGGGACAGACACCCACCACTGAAGCTTTCTTT. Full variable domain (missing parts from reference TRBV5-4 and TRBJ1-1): ETGVTQSPTHLIKTRGQQVTLRCSSQSGHNTVSWYQQALGQGPQFIFQYYREEENGRGNFPPRFSGLQFPNYSSELNVNALELDDSALYLCASRPPGQTPTTEAFFGQGTRLTVV.

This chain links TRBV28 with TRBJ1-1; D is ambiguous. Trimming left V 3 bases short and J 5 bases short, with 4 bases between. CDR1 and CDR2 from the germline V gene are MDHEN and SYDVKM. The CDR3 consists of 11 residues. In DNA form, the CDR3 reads TGTGCCAGCAGTTTGCAGACTGAAGCTTTCTTT. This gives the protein CASSLQTEAFF.

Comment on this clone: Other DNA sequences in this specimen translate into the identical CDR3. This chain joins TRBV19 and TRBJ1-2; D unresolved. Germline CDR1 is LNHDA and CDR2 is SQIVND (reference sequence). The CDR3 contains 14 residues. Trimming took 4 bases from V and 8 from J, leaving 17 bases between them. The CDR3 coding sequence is TGTGCCAGTAGTAGGACGATGGACCTTGAGGGCTACACCTTC. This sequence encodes CASSRTMDLEGYTF.